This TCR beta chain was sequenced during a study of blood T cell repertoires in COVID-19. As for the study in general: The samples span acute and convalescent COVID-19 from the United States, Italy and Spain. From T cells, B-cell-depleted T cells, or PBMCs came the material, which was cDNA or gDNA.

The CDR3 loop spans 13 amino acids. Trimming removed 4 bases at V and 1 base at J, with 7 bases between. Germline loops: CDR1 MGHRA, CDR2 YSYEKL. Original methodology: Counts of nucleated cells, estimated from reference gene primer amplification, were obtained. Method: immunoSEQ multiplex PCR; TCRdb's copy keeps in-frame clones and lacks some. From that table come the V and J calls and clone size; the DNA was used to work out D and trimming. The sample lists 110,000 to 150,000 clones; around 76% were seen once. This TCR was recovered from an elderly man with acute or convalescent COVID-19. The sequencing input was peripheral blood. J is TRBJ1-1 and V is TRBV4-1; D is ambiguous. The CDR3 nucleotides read TGCGCCAGCAGCCTTACAGCGAACACTGAAGCTTTCTTT. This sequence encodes CASSLTANTEAFF.